This TCR beta chain was recovered during a study of blood T cell repertoires in COVID-19. Study details: Sources were T cells, B-cell-depleted T cells, or PBMCs; the material itself was cDNA or gDNA.

Trimming pared 8 bases from V and 7 bases from J, leaving 14 bases between. The CDR3 is made up of 12 amino acids. CDR1 MNHEY and CDR2 SVGAGI come from the germline V gene. The method was immunoSEQ multiplex PCR; TCRdb's version includes in-frame clones alone and lacks a portion of them. Of around 390,000 clones detected, more than 75% appear once; the ten largest clones hold approximately 9.3%. Those enrolled, adults aged roughly 18 to 95 years, came from 25 or so US areas. Each participant's cohort was designated according to participant-reported clinical history. The specimen sequenced was PBMCs or T cells enriched from blood (not recorded which). The chain employs TRBV6-5 and TRBJ1-2; D possibly corresponds to TRBD1 (6 bases). The TCR comes from a woman between 50 and 59 years old who had recovered from COVID-19. The CDR3 here is CASAYRVGGYTF. DNA for the CDR3: TGTGCCAGCGCATACAGGGTTGGTGGCTACACCTTC.